Presented here are 12 T cell receptor beta chains from one specimen sequenced in a study of memory CD4+ T cells and cytomegalovirus serostatus. Sequencing was performed with immunoSEQ multiplex PCR; in TCRdb, only in-frame clones are kept and a portion is missing. Of some 59,000 clones listed, about 81% are singletons. The sort gate was single viable CD3+CD4+CD8-CD45RO+ cells for memory CD4+ T cells. Material: memory CD4+ T cells from blood. The receptors were gathered from an adult in good health and CMV-seronegative.

The gene calls are TRBV5-1 and TRBJ2-5; a weak D match, TRBD2 (5 bases). Trimming cost V 3 bases and J 4 bases, with 16 bases left between them. This CDR3 has 15 amino acids. Germline loops: CDR1 SGHRS, CDR2 YFSETQ. CDR3 sequence: CASSSPSIGGETQYF. CDR3 DNA sequence: TGCGCCAGCAGCTCCCCTTCTATAGGAGGAGAGACCCAGTACTTC.

As DNA, the CDR3 is TGTGCCAGCAGCTTCCTACAGGGAACCGGGGAGCTGTTTTTT. This translates into CASSFLQGTGELFF. The chain is built from TRBV7-8 and TRBJ2-2, with TRBD1 as a possible D gene (6 bases). With 3 bases removed from V and 5 bases from J, the gap between germline ends came to 10 bases. Germline-derived CDR1 and CDR2 are SGHVS and FQNEAQ. CDR3 size: 14 residues. The variable domain in full, with the rest retrieved from reference TRBV7-8 and TRBJ2-2, is GAGVSQSPRYKVAKRGQDVALRCDPISGHVSLFWYQQALGQGPEFLTYFQNEAQLDKSGLPSDRFFAERPEGSVSTLKIQRTQQEDSAVYLCASSFLQGTGELFFGEGSRLTVL.

In its sample, this clone was seen once. The chain links TRBV11-2 to TRBJ2-3; TRBD2 matches 7 bases. The germline V gene encodes CDR1 SGHAT and CDR2 FQNNGV. Losses at the gene ends were 5 bases for V and 5 bases for J; bases not matched to a gene: 16. The CDR3 is 17 amino acids. The CDR3 DNA reads TGTGCCAGCAGCCCGATGGGTCGGGGCGGGAGTATAGATACGCAGTATTTT. Its protein product is CASSPMGRGGSIDTQYF.

This clone is medium-sized (0.01 to 0.1%) within its sample. J is TRBJ2-1 and V is TRBV11-3, with TRBD1 identical over 7 bases. This CDR3 is built from 14 residues. The germline CDR1 and CDR2 sequences are SGHNT and YENEEA. Unmatched junction bases numbered 1, after V lost 1 base and J lost 4 bases. CDR3 in amino acids: CASSLAGQYNEQFF. CDR3 coding DNA: TGTGCCAGCAGCTTAGCGGGACAGTACAATGAGCAGTTCTTC.

The chain employs TRBV7-2 and TRBJ1-6; 7 bases line up with TRBD1. Germline CDR1 reads SGHTA; CDR2 reads FQGNSA. CDR3 size: 15 residues. Germline trimming cut 4 bases from V and 7 bases from J; bases unmatched to any gene: 7. The CDR3 is CASSWGTGVNSPLHF. CDR3 nucleotide sequence: TGTGCCAGCAGCTGGGGTACAGGGGTGAATTCACCCCTCCACTTT.

The gene calls are TRBV11-2 and TRBJ1-2, with D unclear. This CDR3 comprises 15 residues. Between the trimmed V and J ends, which lost 1 base and 0 bases, there was a span of 9 bases. Germline loops: CDR1 SGHAT, CDR2 FQNNGV. As DNA, the CDR3 is TGTGCCAGCAGCTTAGGAAGGGAGGCTAACTATGGCTACACCTTC. It is translated as CASSLGREANYGYTF.

A single count supports this clone. The V gene is TRBV5-1, the J gene TRBJ2-3; 7 positions match TRBD2. This CDR3 comprises 16 residues. Germline CDR1 is SGHRS and CDR2 is YFSETQ. V gave up 0 bases and J gave up 2 bases; unmatched junction bases: 6. CDR3 amino acids: CASSLGGGTLTDTQYF. For the CDR3, the DNA is TGCGCCAGCAGCTTGGGCGGGGGTACCCTCACAGATACGCAGTATTTT.

The chain employs TRBV29-1 and TRBJ1-2; D possibly corresponds to TRBD1 (5 bases). Trimming cost V 2 bases and J 8 bases, with 15 bases left between them. Germline V gene sequence: CDR1 SQVTM, CDR2 ANQGSEA. This CDR3 has 13 residues. The CDR3 DNA sequence: TGCAGCGTTGAACTGGGGCCGCCGGTGGGCTACACCTTC. This sequence encodes CSVELGPPVGYTF.

The chain couples TRBV5-1 to TRBJ2-1, with 8 bases identical to TRBD2. V was clipped by 3 bases and J by 7 bases; unmatched bases: 9. The CDR3 spans 15 residues. Germline V gives CDR1 SGHRS, CDR2 YFSETQ. CDR3 nucleotide sequence: TGCGCCAGCAGCTCCCCCGGGGGGGGCTTTAATGAGCAGTTCTTC. This encodes CASSSPGGGFNEQFF. Full variable domain (outside the CDR3, taken from reference TRBV5-1 and TRBJ2-1): KAGVTQTPRYLIKTRGQQVTLSCSPISGHRSVSWYQQTPGQGLQFLFEYFSETQRNKGNFPGRFSGRQFSNSRSEMNVSTLELGDSALYLCASSSPGGGFNEQFFGPGTRLTVL.

A remark on this clone: Different DNA sequences within this sample yield the same CDR3. The CDR3 loop is CASRGLGMNTEAFF. DNA of the CDR3: TGTGCCAGCAGGGGGCTGGGAATGAACACTGAAGCTTTCTTT. The chain carries TRBV6-5 and TRBJ1-1, with D maybe TRBD1 (5 bases). CDR1 is MNHEY and CDR2 is SVGAGI in the germline V gene. V was pared by 6 bases and J by 0 bases, with 11 bases between. This CDR3 is 14 amino acids long.

This chain links TRBV28 with TRBJ1-5; D remains unclear. This CDR3 spans 13 amino acids. Trimming left V 3 bases short and J 1 base short, with 4 bases between. CDR1 and CDR2 (germline): MDHEN, SYDVKM. Here the CDR3 DNA reads TGTGCCAGCAGTTTGGACAGCAATCAGCCCCAGCATTTT. Protein: CASSLDSNQPQHF. Supplemented by reference TRBV28 and TRBJ1-5, the full variable domain reads DVKVTQSSRYLVKRTGEKVFLECVQDMDHENMFWYRQDPGLGLRLIYFSYDVKMKEKGDIPEGYSVSREKKERFSLILESASTNQTSMYLCASSLDSNQPQHFGDGTRLSIL.

The chain has TRBV6-6 and TRBJ2-3, with D perhaps matching TRBD1 (6 bases). V was pared by 6 bases and J by 4 bases, with 20 bases between. Germline V CDR1 and CDR2: MNHNY, SVGAGI (reference sequence). The CDR3 runs to 16 residues. The DNA for the CDR3 is TGTGCCAGCAGCTCACACGCGACAGGCACTTCAGATACGCAGTATTTT. Translating gives CASSSHATGTSDTQYF.